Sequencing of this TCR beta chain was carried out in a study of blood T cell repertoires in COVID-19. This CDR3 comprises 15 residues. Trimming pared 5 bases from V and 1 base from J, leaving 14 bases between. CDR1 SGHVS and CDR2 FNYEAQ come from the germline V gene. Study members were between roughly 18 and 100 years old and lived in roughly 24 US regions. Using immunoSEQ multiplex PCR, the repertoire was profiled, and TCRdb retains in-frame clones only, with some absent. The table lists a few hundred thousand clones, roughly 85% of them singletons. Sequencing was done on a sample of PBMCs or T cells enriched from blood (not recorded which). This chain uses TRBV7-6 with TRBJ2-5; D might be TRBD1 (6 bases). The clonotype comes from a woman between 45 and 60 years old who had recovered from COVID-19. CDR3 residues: CASSAHQGLQETQYF. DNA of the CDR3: TGTGCCAGCAGCGCCCATCAGGGGCTCCAAGAGACCCAGTACTTC.